The 26 T cell receptor beta chains in this list originate from one sample, sequenced in a study of blood T cell repertoires in COVID-19. Profiling relied on immunoSEQ multiplex PCR, and the TCRdb table lists in-frame clones only, not all of them. The data show some 67,000 clones, with over 70% seen just once and 5% to 6.5% held by the top ten. The sample comprised peripheral blood. Receptor source: a man aged 50 to 60 with active COVID-19.

The rearrangement joins TRBV3-1 (or the pseudogene TRBV3-2) to TRBJ1-1; a possible D gene is TRBD1 (5 bases). Germline values: CDR1 LGHDT, CDR2 YNNKEL (reference sequence). This CDR3 region has 13 residues. V lost 3 bases, J lost 5 bases, and 10 bases lay in between. The CDR3 DNA is TGTGCCAGCAGCCAGGGAAGGGGAACTGAAGCTTTCTTT. It yields the protein CASSQGRGTEAFF.

The V and J genes are TRBV2 and TRBJ1-4; maybe TRBD1 (6 bases). The CDR3 is made up of 15 amino acids. V was shortened by 4 bases and J by 0 bases, with 9 bases between the two germline ends. CDR1 and CDR2 from the germline V gene are SNHLY and FYNNEI. CDR3 nucleotides: TGTGCCAGCAGTGTCAGGGGAGCAACTAATGAAAAACTGTTTTTT. Its translation: CASSVRGATNEKLFF.

The chain combines TRBV4-1 with TRBJ2-1, with 8 bases that match TRBD1. The V gene's germline CDR1 is MGHRA and CDR2 YSYEKL. The CDR3 consists of 14 residues. V shed 11 bases, J shed 6 bases, and the junction held 12 bases outside the gene matches. The DNA of the CDR3 is TGCGCCTCTCAGGGGGGCGGGACAGGCAATGAGCAGTTCTTC. Its protein is CASQGGGTGNEQFF.

The chain is built from TRBV6-5 and TRBJ1-6; TRBD1 matches 7 bases. Trimming at V came to 8 bases and at J to 13 bases, leaving 8 bases not matched to a gene. Germline assignment: CDR1 MNHEY and CDR2 SVGAGI. CDR3 length: 12 amino acids. CDR3 residues: CASGQGRGPLHF. The DNA for the CDR3 is TGTGCCAGCGGCCAGGGCAGGGGGCCCCTCCACTTT.

The chain recombines TRBV20-1 with TRBJ2-3, with 9 bases that match TRBD2. J lost 7 bases, V lost 3 bases, and 8 bases had no gene match. CDR1 is DFQATT, CDR2 SNEGSKA, per germline (reference sequence). The CDR3 has 14 amino acids. The CDR3 bases are TGCAGTGCTAGTAGCGGGGGCGTTTTCAATACGCAGTATTTT. The encoded protein is CSASSGGVFNTQYF.

This clone was recorded a few times. This chain joins TRBV4-2 and TRBJ2-7; 11 bases are a match to TRBD2. The CDR3 covers 18 residues. The trim removed 0 bases at V and 7 bases at J, leaving 14 bases unmatched. Germline V gene data show CDR1 as LGHNA and CDR2 as YNFKEQ. For the CDR3, the DNA is TGTGCCAGCAGCCAAGATTCCCTAGCGGGAGGCCCTCTACCAGAGCAGTACTTC. Its translation: CASSQDSLAGGPLPEQYF.

The chain employs TRBV5-4 and TRBJ2-5; the D gene is possibly TRBD2 (6 bases). Per the germline V gene, CDR1 is SGHNT and CDR2 is YYREEE (reference sequence). The CDR3 consists of 14 residues. The ends were cut back, 10 bases at V and 3 bases at J, with 19 bases in the middle. The CDR3 reads CAGLRGTAEETQYF. The DNA for the CDR3 is TGTGCCGGCCTTCGTGGGACTGCCGAAGAGACCCAGTACTTC.

The chain couples TRBV19 to TRBJ1-5; 11 positions agree with TRBD1. The V and J ends lost 1 base and 3 bases, in that order; junction bases with no gene match: 5. The CDR3 contains 17 residues. The germline CDR1 and CDR2 sequences are LNHDA and SQIVND (reference sequence). Here the CDR3 DNA reads TGTGCCAGTAGTATAGTCAGAGGACAGGGGGCCAATCAGCCCCAGCATTTT. Encoded protein: CASSIVRGQGANQPQHF.

The chain links TRBV27 to TRBJ1-5, with TRBD1 identical over 11 bases. The CDR3 has 16 amino acids. V was pared by 5 bases and J by 6 bases, with 9 bases of the junction left unmatched. Germline V lookup: CDR1 MNHEY, CDR2 SMNVEV (reference sequence). The CDR3 region has the DNA TGTGCCAGCAGTCCGGGGGGACAGGGGGTATTTCAGCCCCAGCATTTT. Amino acids: CASSPGGQGVFQPQHF.

The chain recombines TRBV24-1 with TRBJ2-2; tentative D call: TRBD1 (6 bases). Germline V gene lookup returns CDR1 KGHDR and CDR2 SFDVKD. The germline V and J ends were trimmed by 4 bases and 5 bases, with 22 bases remaining between them. This CDR3 spans 18 amino acids. The DNA for the CDR3 is TGTGCCACCAGTGACGTGACTCTTTCGGTAGGGGGAACCGGGGAGCTGTTTTTT. Translation gives CATSDVTLSVGGTGELFF.

V is TRBV28 and J is TRBJ2-7; 7 bases match TRBD2. With V trimmed by 8 bases and J by 2 bases, 3 bases remained unmatched. The CDR3 loop spans 12 amino acids. CDR1 is MDHEN and CDR2 is SYDVKM in the germline V gene. CDR3 protein: CASAGATYEQYF. The CDR3, as DNA: TGTGCCAGCGCGGGAGCGACCTACGAGCAGTACTTC.

The chain links TRBV6-4 to TRBJ1-1, with 7 positions matching TRBD1. V shed 4 bases and J 3 bases; nucleotides not matched to a gene: 2. Looked up from germline, CDR1 is MRHNA and CDR2 is SNTAGT. The CDR3 is 13 amino acids. The CDR3 reads CASSVDRDTEAFF. The CDR3 DNA follows: TGTGCCAGCAGTGTCGACAGGGACACTGAAGCTTTCTTT.

This sequence joins TRBV29-1 and TRBJ2-1; TRBD2 aligns across 7 bases. This CDR3 has 14 amino acids. From germline, CDR1 is SQVTM and CDR2 ANQGSEA. With 4 bases clipped from V and 10 bases from J, the junction kept 13 bases outside the gene matches. The CDR3 DNA reads TGCAGCGTTGCGGGACTACTGGGAACAAGAGAGCAGTTCTTC. It encodes CSVAGLLGTREQFF.

The chain recombines TRBV7-2 with TRBJ1-1, with TRBD1 as a possible D gene (5 bases). CDR1 and CDR2 from the germline V gene are SGHTA and FQGNSA. The CDR3 is made up of 15 amino acids. V shed 7 bases and J shed 6 bases, with 21 bases lying between them. CDR3 sequence (DNA): TGTGCCAGCACCCTTAAGGGACTTTTCGTGTCTGAAGCTTTCTTT. Its protein is CASTLKGLFVSEAFF.

The J gene is TRBJ1-2, the V gene TRBV11-2; 7 nucleotides align to TRBD1. In germline, CDR1 is SGHAT, CDR2 FQNNGV. The CDR3 totals 13 residues. The V and J ends lost 5 bases and 6 bases, in that order; junction bases with no gene match: 6. CDR3 in DNA: TGTGCCAGCAGCGGGACAGCCTTGAATGGCTACACCTTC. This gives the protein CASSGTALNGYTF. The full variable domain, completed using reference TRBV11-2 and TRBJ1-2, is EAGVAQSPRYKIIEKRQSVAFWCNPISGHATLYWYQQILGQGPKLLIQFQNNGVVDDSQLPKDRFSAERLKGVDSTLKIQPAKLEDSAVYLCASSGTALNGYTFGSGTRLTVV.

V gene TRBV30 combines with J gene TRBJ2-7, with TRBD1 as a possible D gene (9 bases). CDR3 length equals 19 residues. The V gene's germline CDR1 is GTSNPN and CDR2 SVGIG (reference sequence). The V end was cut by 0 bases, the J end by 3 bases, with 27 bases between. This CDR3 is CAWSVRETGGLDLGYEQYF. DNA for the CDR3: TGTGCCTGGAGTGTTAGAGAGACAGGGGGACTAGACTTAGGCTACGAGCAGTACTTC.

The chain uses TRBV18 and TRBJ2-7; D remains unclear. CDR3 size: 11 residues. Trimming shortened V by 4 bases and J by 6 bases, and 7 bases separated the two germline ends. The germline V gene has CDR1 KGHSH and CDR2 LQKENI. The DNA of the CDR3 is TGTGCCAGCTCACGTCCTCCCGAGCAGTACTTC. The encoded protein is CASSRPPEQYF.

The gene calls are TRBV11-2 and TRBJ1-1; 8 nucleotides align to TRBD1. Germline trimming cut 5 bases from V and 5 bases from J; bases unmatched to any gene: 7. The CDR3 is 14 amino acids. Germline loops: CDR1 SGHAT, CDR2 FQNNGV. The CDR3 DNA follows: TGTGCCAGCAGCCAGCAGGGGGCGCGAACTGAAGCTTTCTTT. This translates into CASSQQGARTEAFF.

The genes are TRBV5-1 and TRBJ2-7; D is possibly TRBD2 (5 bases). Germline CDR1 is SGHRS and CDR2 is YFSETQ. Deletions cut 0 bases from V and 3 bases from J, with 13 bases between. The CDR3 has 15 amino acids. CDR3 sequence (DNA): TGCGCCAGCAGCTTGGTCCCGGGGAGCGGCTACGAGCAGTACTTC. Its translation is CASSLVPGSGYEQYF. The full variable domain, rest sourced from reference TRBV5-1 and TRBJ2-7, is KAGVTQTPRYLIKTRGQQVTLSCSPISGHRSVSWYQQTPGQGLQFLFEYFSETQRNKGNFPGRFSGRQFSNSRSEMNVSTLELGDSALYLCASSLVPGSGYEQYFGPGTRLTVT.

The chain combines TRBV6-6 with TRBJ2-1; tentative D call: TRBD1 (5 bases). Germline V gives CDR1 MNHNY, CDR2 SVGAGI (reference sequence). The V end was cut by 0 bases, the J end by 10 bases, with 10 bases between. This CDR3 has 13 amino acids. CDR3 nucleotide sequence: TGTGCCAGCAGTTACTCGAGAAGGGGAGAGCAGTTCTTC. This codes for CASSYSRRGEQFF.

V is TRBV7-2 and J is TRBJ2-1; 11 positions agree with TRBD1. The junction had 6 bases not matched to a gene; V was cut back by 6 bases and J by 5 bases. The germline gives CDR1 SGHTA, CDR2 FQGNSA. This CDR3 region has 15 residues. In DNA, the CDR3 is TGTGCCAGCAGTTTGGGACAGGGGGGGGACAATGAGCAGTTCTTC. This gives the protein CASSLGQGGDNEQFF.

This chain connects TRBV2 to TRBJ2-7, with 13 bases aligning to TRBD2. V shed 3 bases and J 0 bases; nucleotides not matched to a gene: 5. From germline, CDR1 is SNHLY and CDR2 FYNNEI. There are 17 residues in the CDR3. Written as DNA, the CDR3 is TGTGCCAGCAGTGACCCCAGGACTAGCGGGAGCTCCTACGAGCAGTACTTC. It encodes CASSDPRTSGSSYEQYF.

The rearrangement uses TRBV28 and TRBJ2-7, with 8 bases that match TRBD2. The CDR3 consists of 12 residues. V was pared by 2 bases and J by 12 bases, with 6 bases of the junction left unmatched. The V gene's germline CDR1 is MDHEN and CDR2 SYDVKM. The CDR3 is CASSLTWTSTYF. The CDR3 DNA is TGTGCCAGCAGTTTAACCTGGACTAGCACGTACTTC.

This clone was observed a handful of times. This chain uses TRBV5-4 with TRBJ2-1; 15 positions match TRBD2. Germline-derived CDR1 and CDR2 are SGHNT and YYREEE (reference sequence). J gave up 5 bases and V 4 bases, and 10 bases lay outside the gene matches. CDR3 length: 18 amino acids. This chain's CDR3 is CASSTGTSGRPLNNEQFF. In DNA, the CDR3 is TGTGCCAGCAGCACCGGGACTAGCGGGAGGCCGCTTAACAATGAGCAGTTCTTC. Complete variable domain (other parts from reference TRBV5-4 and TRBJ2-1): ETGVTQSPTHLIKTRGQQVTLRCSSQSGHNTVSWYQQALGQGPQFIFQYYREEENGRGNFPPRFSGLQFPNYSSELNVNALELDDSALYLCASSTGTSGRPLNNEQFFGPGTRLTVL.

The chain carries TRBV7-6 and TRBJ2-3, with TRBD2 identical over 9 bases. V shed 5 bases and J 2 bases; nucleotides not matched to a gene: 8. Germline loops: CDR1 SGHVS, CDR2 FNYEAQ. This CDR3 has 16 amino acids. The CDR3 DNA follows: TGTGCCAGCAGCGCCCGACTAGCGGAGTACACAGATACGCAGTATTTT. Translated: CASSARLAEYTDTQYF.

The chain uses TRBV5-1 and TRBJ2-3; 10 bases agree with TRBD2. CDR1 and CDR2 (germline): SGHRS, YFSETQ. The ends lost 4 bases at V and 4 bases at J; junction bases unmatched: 9. The CDR3 has 16 residues. For the CDR3, the DNA is TGCGCCAGCAGCCTAGGGCCTAGCGGGAGCGCAGATACGCAGTATTTT. This translates into CASSLGPSGSADTQYF.